A single T cell receptor (beta chain) is shown here with its context. The antigen is undetermined. Expressed TCRB transcripts were sequenced because the isolated RNA had all been reverse transcribed beforehand. Profiled with immunoSEQ multiplex PCR; TCRdb holds only in-frame clones, not every one. The table has 500,000 to 850,000 clones, over 11% seen once. The CDR3 totals 13 residues. Trimming cost V 6 bases and J 8 bases, with 16 bases left between them. From germline, CDR1 is MDHEN and CDR2 SYDVKM. The source of the sample is a study of beta chain features in type 1 diabetes. Study information: Cells sorted and examined across all samples totaled approximately 110 million.

General study results and limits: The analysis here could not establish whether HLA type shapes TCRB rearrangement. A moderate, significant TCRB CDR3 shortening appeared in type 1 diabetes across four CD4+ subsets.

This sequence joins TRBV28 and TRBJ1-2; D gene unclear. The sequencing sample was made of naive CD4+ T cells from blood. The sequence derives from a man between 18 and 29 years old with type 1 diabetes. CDR3 loop: CASRPAPAGGYTF. The CDR3 nucleotides read TGTGCCAGCAGACCAGCCCCCGCAGGAGGCTACACCTTC.